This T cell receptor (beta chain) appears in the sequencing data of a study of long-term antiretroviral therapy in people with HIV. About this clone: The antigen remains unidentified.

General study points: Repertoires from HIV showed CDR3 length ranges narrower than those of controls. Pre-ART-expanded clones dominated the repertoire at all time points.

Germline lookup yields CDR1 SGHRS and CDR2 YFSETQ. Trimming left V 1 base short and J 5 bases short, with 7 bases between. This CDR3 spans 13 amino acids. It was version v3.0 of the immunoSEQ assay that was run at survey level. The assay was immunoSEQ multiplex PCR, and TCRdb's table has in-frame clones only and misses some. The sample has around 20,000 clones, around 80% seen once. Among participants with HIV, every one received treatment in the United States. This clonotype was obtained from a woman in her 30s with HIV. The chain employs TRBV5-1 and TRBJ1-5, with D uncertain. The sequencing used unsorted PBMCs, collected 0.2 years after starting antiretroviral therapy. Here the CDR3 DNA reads TGCGCCAGCAGCTTGATTCCCGATCAGCCCCAGCATTTT. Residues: CASSLIPDQPQHF. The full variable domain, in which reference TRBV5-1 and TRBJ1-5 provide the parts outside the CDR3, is KAGVTQTPRYLIKTRGQQVTLSCSPISGHRSVSWYQQTPGQGLQFLFEYFSETQRNKGNFPGRFSGRQFSNSRSEMNVSTLELGDSALYLCASSLIPDQPQHFGDGTRLSIL.